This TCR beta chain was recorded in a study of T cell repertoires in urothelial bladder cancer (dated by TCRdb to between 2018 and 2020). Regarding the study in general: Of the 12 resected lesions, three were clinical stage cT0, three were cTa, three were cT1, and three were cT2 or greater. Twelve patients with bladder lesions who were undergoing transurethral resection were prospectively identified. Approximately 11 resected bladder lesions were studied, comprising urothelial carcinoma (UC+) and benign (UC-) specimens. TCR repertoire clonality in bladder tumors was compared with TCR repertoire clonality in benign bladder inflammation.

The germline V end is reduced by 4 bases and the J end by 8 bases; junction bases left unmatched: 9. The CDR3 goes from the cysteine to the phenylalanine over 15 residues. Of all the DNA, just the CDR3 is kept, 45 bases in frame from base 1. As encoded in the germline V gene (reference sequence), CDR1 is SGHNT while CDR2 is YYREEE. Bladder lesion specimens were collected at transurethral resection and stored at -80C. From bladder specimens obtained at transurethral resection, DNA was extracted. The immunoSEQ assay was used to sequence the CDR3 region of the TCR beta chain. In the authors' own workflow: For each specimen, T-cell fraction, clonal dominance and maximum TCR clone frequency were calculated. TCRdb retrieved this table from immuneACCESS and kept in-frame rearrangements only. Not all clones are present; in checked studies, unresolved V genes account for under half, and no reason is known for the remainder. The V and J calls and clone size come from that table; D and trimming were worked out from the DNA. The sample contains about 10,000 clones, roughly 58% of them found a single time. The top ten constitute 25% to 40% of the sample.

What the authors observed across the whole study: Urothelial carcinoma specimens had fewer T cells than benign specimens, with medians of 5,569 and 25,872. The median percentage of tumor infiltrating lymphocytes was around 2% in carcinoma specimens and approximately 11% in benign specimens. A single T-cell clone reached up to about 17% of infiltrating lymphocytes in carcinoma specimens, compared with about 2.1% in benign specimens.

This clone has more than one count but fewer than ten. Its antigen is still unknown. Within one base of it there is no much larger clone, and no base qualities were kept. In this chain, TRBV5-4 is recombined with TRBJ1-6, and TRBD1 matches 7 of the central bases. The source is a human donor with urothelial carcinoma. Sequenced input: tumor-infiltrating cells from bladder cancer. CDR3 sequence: CASSKQGTGHSPLHF. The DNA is TGTGCCAGCAGCAAACAGGGGACGGGGCATTCACCCCTCCACTTT. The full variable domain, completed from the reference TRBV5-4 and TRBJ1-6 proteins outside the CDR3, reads ETGVTQSPTHLIKTRGQQVTLRCSSQSGHNTVSWYQQALGQGPQFIFQYYREEENGRGNFPPRFSGLQFPNYSSELNVNALELDDSALYLCASSKQGTGHSPLHFGNGTRLTVT.